These 25 T cell receptor beta chains originate from one sample sequenced in a study of CD8 T cells in ankylosing spondylitis. Study-level results: Several highly homologous variants made up a TCR beta motif, and this motif appeared characteristic of ankylosing spondylitis blood.

Their target antigens are unknown. Each CDR3 protein gets one entry after TCRdb re-called the 5' RACE reads with MiXCR. The table records hundreds of thousands of distinct CDR3 sequences, approximately 12% of them present only once. The source material was blood, either unsorted or a sorted T cell fraction (not recorded which). Receptor source: a male donor with ankylosing spondylitis.

The V and J genes are TRBV20-1 and TRBJ1-5; 8 positions match TRBD1. CDR3 length: 14 residues. Trimming took 5 bases from V and 1 from J; bases not matched to a gene: 4. Germline V gene sequence: CDR1 DFQATT, CDR2 SNEGSKA (reference sequence). In nucleotides, the CDR3 is TGCAGTGCTGGGGACAGGTTAAGCAATCAGCCCCAGCATTTT. It yields the protein CSAGDRLSNQPQHF.

Only a few counts were recorded for this clonotype. The V gene is TRBV20-1, the J gene TRBJ2-6; 8 bases are shared with TRBD2. The CDR3 totals 16 residues. V lost 3 bases to trimming and J lost 0 bases; unmatched junction nucleotides: 4. CDR1 is DFQATT, CDR2 SNEGSKA, per germline (reference sequence). This chain's CDR3 is CSARTAGVSGANVLTF. The CDR3 DNA sequence: TGCAGTGCTAGGACAGCGGGGGTCTCTGGGGCCAACGTCCTGACTTTC.

The chain couples TRBV28 to TRBJ2-7; D is unresolved. Germline CDR1 and CDR2: MDHEN and SYDVKM. Trimming stripped 6 bases from V and 2 bases from J, with 14 bases between. The CDR3 is 14 residues long. The CDR3 bases are TGTGCCAGCAGCCGCCGCTTAAGAACCTACGAGCAGTACTTC. It codes for CASSRRLRTYEQYF.

This clonotype has just a few counts. J is TRBJ2-5 and V is TRBV10-3; unclear D gene. CDR1 is ENHRY, CDR2 SYGVKD, per germline. V gave up 0 bases and J gave up 4 bases, with 9 bases separating them. This CDR3 is built from 14 residues. The CDR3 here is CAISESGSPETQYF. CDR3 DNA sequence: TGTGCCATCAGTGAGTCAGGTAGCCCAGAGACCCAGTACTTC.

This clonotype came up a few times. V and J are TRBV12-3 or TRBV12-4 and TRBJ2-3; D ambiguous. Between the trimmed V and J ends, which lost 6 bases and 0 bases, there was a span of 10 bases. The length of the CDR3 is 14 residues. CDR3 sequence: CASRFSLSTDTQYF. CDR3 sequence (DNA): TGTGCCAGCAGATTCAGTCTCAGCACAGATACGCAGTATTTT.

There are a few counts of this clonotype. The V call is TRBV12-3 or TRBV12-4, the J call TRBJ2-6; maybe TRBD1 (5 bases). The CDR3 is 16 amino acids. V was pared by 6 bases and J by 0 bases, with 12 bases between. The CDR3 here is CASRLHQGSGANVLTF. CDR3 coding DNA: TGTGCCAGCAGACTCCACCAGGGCTCTGGGGCCAACGTCCTGACTTTC.

The chain couples TRBV5-1 to TRBJ2-7, with D possibly being TRBD1 (6 bases). The V gene's germline CDR1 is SGHRS and CDR2 YFSETQ. The CDR3 contains 12 residues. V was clipped by 0 bases and J by 8 bases, with 9 bases between them. CDR3 protein: CASSLGQDQQYF. The CDR3 bases are TGCGCCAGCAGCTTGGGACAGGATCAGCAGTACTTC.

The chain combines TRBV20-1 with TRBJ1-6; the D is unclear. The CDR3 is 15 amino acids. The ends were cut back, 0 bases at V and 8 bases at J, with 14 bases in the middle. Germline CDR1 and CDR2: DFQATT and SNEGSKA (reference sequence). CDR3 sequence reads: CSAREAGQRDSPLHF. For the CDR3, the DNA is TGCAGTGCTAGAGAGGCAGGCCAACGGGATTCACCCCTCCACTTT.

This clonotype was counted a few times. This sequence joins TRBV10-3 and TRBJ2-1; D is unclear. The CDR3 runs 12 residues. V gave up 4 bases and J gave up 10 bases, with 11 bases separating them. Germline CDR1 reads ENHRY; CDR2 reads SYGVKD. CDR3 protein: CAISAFLYEQFF. The CDR3 nucleotides read TGTGCCATCAGTGCATTTTTGTACGAGCAGTTCTTC.

This clonotype has just a few counts. The V gene is TRBV4-2, the J gene TRBJ2-1; 8 bases agree with TRBD1. Germline loops: CDR1 LGHNA, CDR2 YNFKEQ. This CDR3 is built from 17 residues. V was pared by 4 bases and J by 1 base, with 9 bases of the junction left unmatched. CDR3 in DNA: TGTGCCAGCAGCCGAGAACTACAGGGGGATTCCTACAATGAGCAGTTCTTC. Translating it yields CASSRELQGDSYNEQFF.

This chain connects TRBV5-5 to TRBJ2-7; the D call may be TRBD1 or TRBD2 (5 bases each). Germline loops: CDR1 SGHKS, CDR2 YYEKEE (reference sequence). Between the trimmed V and J ends, which lost 4 bases and 2 bases, there was a span of 16 bases. The CDR3 is made up of 15 amino acids. DNA of the CDR3: TGTGCCAGCAGCATTGTGGGGGTAGTGACCTACGAGCAGTACTTC. As protein: CASSIVGVVTYEQYF.

The chain carries TRBV2 and TRBJ2-7; TRBD2 aligns across 7 bases. This CDR3 is built from 13 residues. Germline V gives CDR1 SNHLY, CDR2 FYNNEI. V lost 7 bases, J lost 5 bases, and 8 bases stayed unmatched. The CDR3 loop is CASKERGPNEQYF. The CDR3 DNA reads TGTGCCAGCAAGGAGCGGGGACCCAACGAGCAGTACTTC.

This clonotype came up a few times. The V gene is TRBV3-1, the J gene TRBJ1-1; D is unclear. Trimming took off 4 bases at V and 10 bases at J, with 13 bases between the two ends. The germline CDR1 and CDR2 sequences are LGHDT and YNNKEL (reference sequence). There are 12 residues in the CDR3. The CDR3 spells CASSLGPLTAFF. The CDR3 coding sequence is TGTGCCAGCAGCCTAGGGCCCCTGACAGCTTTCTTT.

The rearrangement joins TRBV7-2 to TRBJ2-5; a weak D match, TRBD2 (6 bases). Per the germline V gene, CDR1 is SGHTA and CDR2 is FQGNSA. This CDR3 spans 14 amino acids. V was pared by 4 bases and J by 4 bases, with 13 bases between. The CDR3 here is CASSSWGVGETQYF. The CDR3 nucleotides are TGTGCCAGCAGCTCGTGGGGGGTAGGAGAGACCCAGTACTTC.

The genes are TRBV7-2 and TRBJ2-7; maybe TRBD2 (6 bases). The germline gives CDR1 SGHTA, CDR2 FQGNSA. The V gene lost 3 bases and the J gene lost 1 base, with 16 bases spanning the gap. This CDR3 is built from 16 residues. CDR3 loop: CASSLAGTARSYEQYF. DNA for the CDR3: TGTGCCAGCAGCTTGGCCGGGACTGCCCGATCCTACGAGCAGTACTTC.

This clonotype was counted many times. The V call is TRBV20-1, the J call TRBJ1-5; D unclear. Germline CDR1 and CDR2: DFQATT and SNEGSKA (reference sequence). The V end lost 4 bases, the J end lost 2 bases, and 9 bases lay between the germline ends. This CDR3 contains 13 residues. In DNA form, the CDR3 reads TGCAGTGCTATGAGTGGCGGCAATCAGCCCCAGCATTTT. Translating gives CSAMSGGNQPQHF.

This clonotype was seen a few times. The chain uses TRBV6-5 and TRBJ2-1; possibly TRBD2 for D (6 bases). CDR3 length equals 15 residues. Per the germline V gene, CDR1 is MNHEY and CDR2 is SVGAGI. Deletions cut 0 bases from V and 4 bases from J, with 10 bases between. CDR3 sequence reads: CASSYSRGHYNEQFF. CDR3 DNA sequence: TGTGCCAGCAGTTACTCGCGGGGTCATTACAATGAGCAGTTCTTC.

A few counts support this clonotype. The chain employs TRBV4-3 and TRBJ2-3; D gene uncertain. CDR1 LGHNA and CDR2 YSLEER come from the germline V gene. The CDR3 sequence is 13 residues long. V lost 2 bases and J lost 4, with 7 bases in between. CDR3 region: CASSQIGSDTQYF. The CDR3 nucleotides are TGCGCCAGCAGCCAAATAGGGTCAGATACGCAGTATTTT.

This clonotype appeared many times. The V gene is TRBV29-1, the J gene TRBJ2-1, with a tentative D call TRBD2 (6 bases). Germline V lookup: CDR1 SQVTM, CDR2 ANQGSEA. The ends were cut back, 6 bases at V and 8 bases at J, with 8 bases in the middle. The CDR3 contains 10 residues. The CDR3 DNA follows: TGCAGCGTGAGGGACTATGAGCAGTTCTTC. Translated: CSVRDYEQFF.

The chain combines TRBV7-2 with TRBJ1-1; 7 bases align to TRBD1. Germline lookup yields CDR1 SGHTA and CDR2 FQGNSA. The J segment lost 4 bases and the V segment lost 1 base, leaving 6 bases of the junction unmatched. The CDR3 is 15 residues long. The DNA for the CDR3 is TGTGCCAGCAGCTTAGAGGGGGCAGGGCCCACTGAAGCTTTCTTT. Protein product: CASSLEGAGPTEAFF.

This clonotype has more than one count but fewer than ten. The chain has TRBV6-1 and TRBJ1-2; TRBD1 matches at 7 bases. The junction had 13 bases not matched to a gene; V was cut back by 8 bases and J by 4 bases. CDR3 length: 15 residues. Germline lookup yields CDR1 MNHNS and CDR2 SASEGT. The CDR3, as DNA: TGTGCCAGCTTAAACCCATCCGGACAGGCCTATGGCTACACCTTC. Its protein product is CASLNPSGQAYGYTF.

This clonotype appeared a few times. The J gene is TRBJ2-7, the V gene TRBV20-1, with 10 bases lining up with TRBD2. The germline CDR1 and CDR2 sequences are DFQATT and SNEGSKA (reference sequence). The CDR3 is made up of 16 amino acids. With V trimmed by 6 bases and J by 0 bases, 11 bases remained unmatched. CDR3 amino acids: CSANTPGLAISYEQYF. The DNA for the CDR3 is TGCAGTGCCAATACTCCGGGACTAGCGATCTCCTACGAGCAGTACTTC.

Ten or more counts support this clonotype. V usage is TRBV11-2 and J usage is TRBJ2-1, with no clear D. The CDR3 sequence is 13 residues long. V was cut by 3 bases and J by 7 bases, with 10 bases left in between. In germline, CDR1 is SGHAT, CDR2 FQNNGV. The CDR3 loop reads CASSLRVGNEQFF. The CDR3 DNA follows: TGTGCCAGCAGCTTGCGAGTCGGGAATGAGCAGTTCTTC.

This clonotype was found many times. The chain has TRBV10-2 and TRBJ2-7, with no clear D. Germline V lookup: CDR1 WSHSY, CDR2 SAAADI. The CDR3 is 12 residues long. The V and J ends lost 2 bases and 4 bases respectively, with 6 bases between them. CDR3 DNA: TGCGCCAGCAGTGAGATGGGTTACGAGCAGTACTTC. Its protein product is CASSEMGYEQYF.

This clonotype was seen more than once but under ten times. This chain joins TRBV20-1 and TRBJ2-7, with D possibly TRBD2 on 6 matching bases. This CDR3 spans 14 amino acids. Germline-derived CDR1 and CDR2 are DFQATT and SNEGSKA (reference sequence). CDR3 DNA sequence: TGCAGCGCTCATTCGGGACTCAATTTCTACGAGCAGTACTTC. Its translation: CSAHSGLNFYEQYF.